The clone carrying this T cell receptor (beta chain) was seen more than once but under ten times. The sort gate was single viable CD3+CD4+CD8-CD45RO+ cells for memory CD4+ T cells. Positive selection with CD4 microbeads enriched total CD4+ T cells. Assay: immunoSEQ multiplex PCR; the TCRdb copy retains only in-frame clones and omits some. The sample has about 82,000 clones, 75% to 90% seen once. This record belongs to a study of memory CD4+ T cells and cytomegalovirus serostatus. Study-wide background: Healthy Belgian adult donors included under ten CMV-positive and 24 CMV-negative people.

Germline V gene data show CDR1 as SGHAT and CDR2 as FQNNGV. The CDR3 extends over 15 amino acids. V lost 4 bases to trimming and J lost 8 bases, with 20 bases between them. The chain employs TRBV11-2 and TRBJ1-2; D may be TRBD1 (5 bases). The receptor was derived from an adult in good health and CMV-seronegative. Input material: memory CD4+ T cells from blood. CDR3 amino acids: CASSYPKGRAVGYTF. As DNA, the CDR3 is TGTGCCAGCAGCTACCCCAAGGGCAGGGCGGTGGGCTACACCTTC.